A few counts support the clone carrying this TCR beta chain. Antigen specificity is unknown. Gene and germline names: mouse. From the germline J gene comes the end of the CDR3, since the read stops 4 residues before it. The sample originates from a study of CD8+ T cells in alopecia areata. Looking at the study overall: Grafted skin came from C3H/HeJ donors with spontaneous alopecia (about 6-13 months old) and was placed on roughly 6-11-week-old female C3H/HeJ mice. Regarding the study as a whole: Among the cells sequenced in scalp samples are also the resident alphabeta T cells of normal skin. Among patients, TCR sharing was less clear than in mice, a difference possibly due in part to HLA diversity in the patient population.

Sorting relied on CD4, CD8alpha, NKG2D, NKG2ACE and other markers applied to pooled cutaneous lymph node cells. Unmatched junction bases numbered 6, after V lost 0 bases and J lost 0 bases. Germline V gene sequence: CDR1 LGHNA, CDR2 YNLKQL (reference sequence). The CDR3 totals 19 residues. As the sequencing template, cDNA was produced by extracting RNA and reverse transcribing it. Only in-frame clones appear in the TCRdb table, and some are missing; sequencing was by immunoSEQ multiplex PCR. Listed for the sample are about 270,000 clones, none seen a single time. The source material was CD4+ T cells sorted from a lymph node. The V call is TRBV5, the J call TRBJ2-3, with 13 bases that match TRBD2. This clonotype originated in a C3H/HeJ mouse with alopecia areata. For the strain, the MHC haplotype given is H2-k. The DNA read from the CDR3 is TGTGCCAGCAGCCAAGATTGGGGACTGGGGGGGTCTAGTGCAGAA. It encodes CASSQDWGLGGSSAE. From start to end, the CDR3 is CASSQDWGLGGSSAETLYF.